These 19 T cell receptor beta chains were all obtained from the same sample, sequenced in a study of T cell responses to AZD1222 COVID-19 vaccine. Libraries were prepared by immunoSEQ multiplex PCR; TCRdb keeps only in-frame clonotypes and omits some of them. Of over 95,000 clones in the sample, approximately 91% were seen once. Sequenced here: peripheral blood, sampled on day 0 of AZD1222 vaccination. Receptors were obtained from an adult in good health.

This clone was counted once. The chain carries TRBV7-2 and TRBJ2-5; TRBD2 agrees at 15 bases. The V gene end was trimmed by 4 bases and the J gene end by 8 bases; junction bases not matched to a gene: 5. There are 15 residues in the CDR3. In germline, CDR1 is SGHTA, CDR2 FQGNSA. CDR3 amino acids: CASSSGLAGGPTQYF. CDR3 coding DNA: TGTGCCAGCAGCTCTGGACTAGCGGGGGGGCCAACCCAGTACTTC.

The rearrangement joins TRBV5-1 to TRBJ2-7, with TRBD2 matching over 7 bases. Germline-derived CDR1 and CDR2 are SGHRS and YFSETQ. Germline trimming cut 4 bases from V and 0 bases from J; bases unmatched to any gene: 7. This CDR3 is built from 15 residues. The CDR3 is CASSVSSGSSYEQYF. The CDR3 DNA is TGCGCCAGCAGCGTCTCTAGCGGTAGCTCCTACGAGCAGTACTTC.

In this sample, this clone turned up once. The chain combines TRBV19 with TRBJ1-5; D remains unclear. The germline gives CDR1 LNHDA, CDR2 SQIVND (reference sequence). Trimming pared 5 bases from V and 0 bases from J, leaving 11 bases between. The CDR3 length is 15 residues. In nucleotides, the CDR3 is TGTGCCAGTAGTTACACCAGACTTAGCAATCAGCCCCAGCATTTT. Protein: CASSYTRLSNQPQHF.

The gene calls are TRBV6-5 and TRBJ1-1; D possibly corresponds to TRBD1 (6 bases). The CDR3 has 16 amino acids. V gave up 4 bases and J gave up 1 base, with 16 bases separating them. CDR1 and CDR2 from the germline V gene are MNHEY and SVGAGI. CDR3 sequence (DNA): TGTGCCAGCAGTTCCCGCCAGGGGACAACGAACACTGAAGCTTTCTTT. Amino acids: CASSSRQGTTNTEAFF.

CDR3 in DNA: TGCGCCAGCAGCCATCAATTCAGAGGAGCCTACGAGCAGTACTTC. Its protein is CASSHQFRGAYEQYF. This rearrangement joins TRBV4-3 to TRBJ2-7, with D hard to call. The CDR3 runs 15 residues. Germline CDR1 is LGHNA and CDR2 is YSLEER. V dropped 3 bases and J dropped 2 bases, with 14 bases sitting between them.

V gene TRBV9 combines with J gene TRBJ2-6, with TRBD1 as a possible D gene (5 bases). Germline values: CDR1 SGDLS, CDR2 YYNGEE. This CDR3 is built from 16 residues. Trimming took off 1 base at V and 0 bases at J, with 8 bases between the two ends. CDR3 DNA: TGTGCCAGCAGCGTAATTACAGGCTCTGGGGCCAACGTCCTGACTTTC. The encoded protein is CASSVITGSGANVLTF.

This chain uses TRBV12-3 or TRBV12-4 with TRBJ1-2; D is unclear. The CDR3 has 13 residues. V lost 3 bases to trimming and J lost 6 bases, with 11 bases between them. The CDR3 reads CASSFGIINGYTF. For the CDR3, the DNA is TGTGCCAGCAGTTTTGGGATTATTAATGGCTACACCTTC.

V usage is TRBV9 and J usage is TRBJ1-1; no clear D gene. The V end was cut by 0 bases, the J end by 0 bases, with 9 bases between. CDR1 is SGDLS, CDR2 YYNGEE, per germline. The CDR3 loop spans 15 amino acids. Here the CDR3 reads CASSVEGSMNTEAFF. In DNA form, the CDR3 reads TGTGCCAGCAGCGTAGAGGGCTCGATGAACACTGAAGCTTTCTTT. Drawing the rest from reference TRBV9 and TRBJ1-1, the complete variable domain is DSGVTQTPKHLITATGQRVTLRCSPRSGDLSVYWYQQSLDQGLQFLIQYYNGEERAKGNILERFSAQQFPDLHSELNLSSLELGDSALYFCASSVEGSMNTEAFFGQGTRLTVV.

The chain has TRBV12-3 or TRBV12-4 and TRBJ2-5; D is undetermined. Trimming left V 5 bases short and J 1 base short, with 8 bases between. The CDR3 contains 13 residues. The CDR3 protein is CASSTYTQETQYF. The CDR3 coding sequence is TGTGCCAGCAGTACTTACACCCAAGAGACCCAGTACTTC.

The chain employs TRBV4-1 and TRBJ2-7; 12 bases are shared with TRBD2. V was clipped by 4 bases and J by 2 bases; unmatched bases: 9. Germline CDR1 is MGHRA and CDR2 is YSYEKL. The length of the CDR3 is 17 residues. In DNA form, the CDR3 reads TGCGCCAGCAGCCGGGAGGGGACTAGCGGGTTAACCTACGAGCAGTACTTC. It codes for CASSREGTSGLTYEQYF.

The J gene is TRBJ1-2, the V gene TRBV19; 8 positions agree with TRBD1. The junction had 11 bases not matched to a gene; V was cut back by 5 bases and J by 6 bases. CDR3 length equals 15 residues. Per the germline V gene, CDR1 is LNHDA and CDR2 is SQIVND (reference sequence). DNA for the CDR3: TGTGCCAGTAGTCGATCCACCAGGGGGCTAAATGGCTACACCTTC. Protein: CASSRSTRGLNGYTF.

J is TRBJ2-5 and V is TRBV24-1, with D maybe TRBD2 (5 bases). Germline V CDR1 and CDR2: KGHDR, SFDVKD. Deletions cut 1 base from V and 5 bases from J, with 10 bases between. There are 14 residues in the CDR3. CDR3 DNA: TGTGCCACCAGTGATTTCAAGAGGGCCGAGACCCAGTACTTC. It translates to CATSDFKRAETQYF.

This clone was detected once. The J gene is TRBJ1-6, the V gene TRBV28; D call uncertain. The V and J ends lost 4 bases and 6 bases respectively, with 13 bases between them. Per the germline V gene, CDR1 is MDHEN and CDR2 is SYDVKM. This CDR3 is 15 amino acids long. For the CDR3, the DNA is TGTGCCAGCAGTTCCTCCTTGGGTCCTAATTCACCCCTCCACTTT. Translation: CASSSSLGPNSPLHF.

The V and J genes are TRBV10-3 and TRBJ2-4, with D perhaps given as TRBD1 or TRBD2 (5 bases each). Trimming shortened V by 2 bases and J by 8 bases, and 7 bases separated the two germline ends. The germline CDR1 and CDR2 sequences are ENHRY and SYGVKD. The CDR3 length is 12 residues. The CDR3 sequence: CAISEMGDIQYF. The CDR3 coding sequence is TGTGCCATCAGTGAGATGGGGGACATTCAGTACTTC.

V is TRBV28 and J is TRBJ1-6; D is unclear. Germline-derived CDR1 and CDR2 are MDHEN and SYDVKM. Trimming removed 6 bases from V and 2 bases from J, with 8 bases in between. The CDR3 is 14 residues long. This CDR3 is CASRLGAYNSPLHF. The CDR3 coding sequence is TGTGCCAGCAGGCTGGGAGCCTATAATTCACCCCTCCACTTT.

The CDR3 DNA reads as TGCAGCGTTTCTCCCATACTGTCTAACTATGGCTACACCTTC. Protein sequence: CSVSPILSNYGYTF. The gene calls are TRBV29-1 and TRBJ1-2; D not certain. The CDR3 extends over 14 amino acids. The V end was cut by 5 bases, the J end by 0 bases, with 13 bases between. Germline lookup yields CDR1 SQVTM and CDR2 ANQGSEA.

The CDR3 protein is CASSQVVTPTDTQYF. The CDR3 region has the DNA TGCGCCAGCAGCCAAGTCGTGACGCCTACAGATACGCAGTATTTT. J is TRBJ2-3 and V is TRBV4-3; D unclear. Between the trimmed V and J ends, which lost 1 base and 3 bases, there was a span of 11 bases. This CDR3 comprises 15 residues. Germline CDR1 LGHNA, CDR2 YSLEER.

The chain combines TRBV28 with TRBJ2-7; 8 nucleotides match TRBD1. CDR3 size: 17 residues. The germline V gene has CDR1 MDHEN and CDR2 SYDVKM. The J segment lost 0 bases and the V segment lost 6 bases, leaving 13 bases of the junction unmatched. CDR3 DNA sequence: TGTGCCAGCAGGGGCCTTCACATGGACAGGGACTCCTACGAGCAGTACTTC. Encoded protein: CASRGLHMDRDSYEQYF.

The chain joins TRBV12-3 or TRBV12-4 to TRBJ1-5, with unresolved D. The V end was cut by 5 bases, the J end by 4 bases, with 3 bases between. The CDR3 length is 11 residues. The CDR3 loop reads CASSRNQPQHF. In nucleotides, the CDR3 is TGTGCCAGCAGTCGGAATCAGCCCCAGCATTTT.